One and the same sample provided the 24 T cell receptor beta chains below, sequenced in a study of OX40 agonist ivuxolimab in advanced cancers. The repertoire was sequenced with immunoSEQ multiplex PCR; TCRdb's copy has only in-frame clones and lacks some. The repertoire has around 72,000 clones, 86% of them found once; the top ten carry 8% to 10%. Sequences were derived from CD4+ or CD8+ T cells sorted from blood, sampled in a trial of the OX40 agonist ivuxolimab. The receptors derive from an adult with an advanced solid tumor such as melanoma, head and neck, liver or kidney cancer.

This rearrangement joins TRBV18 to TRBJ1-3; D remains unclear. Trimming pared 2 bases from V and 0 bases from J, leaving 11 bases between. CDR1 and CDR2 from the germline V gene are KGHSH and LQKENI. CDR3 length: 16 residues. The CDR3 nucleotides are TGTGCCAGCTCACCATATAGCCTGAGCTCTGGAAACACCATATATTTT. This codes for CASSPYSLSSGNTIYF.

In nucleotides, the CDR3 is TGTGCCAGCAGCTTGGGAGGGGTCTATGGCTACACCTTC. Its protein is CASSLGGVYGYTF. The V and J genes are TRBV5-8 and TRBJ1-2, with D perhaps TRBD1 (5 bases). Trimming removed 0 bases at V and 4 bases at J, with 7 bases between. Germline CDR1 SGHTS, CDR2 YDEGEE. CDR3 length: 13 residues.

As to this clone: Other DNA sequences of this sample code for an identical CDR3. The chain recombines TRBV5-1 with TRBJ2-1, with 7 nucleotides matching TRBD1. The CDR3 is 15 amino acids. The germline V gene has CDR1 SGHRS and CDR2 YFSETQ. Trimming removed 0 bases from V and 9 bases from J; junction bases left unmatched: 9. The CDR3: CASSLGDRVIGEQFF. The DNA for the CDR3 is TGCGCCAGCAGCTTGGGAGACAGGGTTATAGGTGAGCAGTTCTTC.

This chain joins TRBV11-3 and TRBJ1-5; TRBD1 aligns across 12 bases. V was pared by 3 bases and J by 4 bases, with 1 base of the junction left unmatched. Germline lookup yields CDR1 SGHNT and CDR2 YENEEA. The CDR3 length is 15 residues. The DNA of the CDR3 is TGTGCCAGCAGCTTGGGACAGGGGGCGAATCAGCCCCAGCATTTT. Protein: CASSLGQGANQPQHF.

The CDR3 reads CASSSGRSSGNTIYF. In DNA form, the CDR3 reads TGTGCCAGCAGCTCGGGACGGTCTTCTGGAAACACCATATATTTT. The chain joins TRBV7-9 to TRBJ1-3; weak D call: TRBD1 (5 bases). The CDR3 spans 15 residues. The V end was cut by 4 bases, the J end by 1 base, with 11 bases between. CDR1 and CDR2 (germline): SEHNR, FQNEAQ (reference sequence).

This chain joins TRBV6-5 and TRBJ1-1; D is ambiguous. The CDR3 is 15 amino acids. With 0 bases removed from V and 1 base from J, the gap between germline ends came to 9 bases. The germline CDR1 and CDR2 sequences are MNHEY and SVGAGI. This chain's CDR3 is CASSYSGRRNTEAFF. The CDR3 DNA is TGTGCCAGCAGTTACTCGGGCAGGCGGAACACTGAAGCTTTCTTT.

This clone showed up just a few times. V and J are TRBV4-3 and TRBJ2-1; tentative D call: TRBD2 (5 bases). This CDR3 has 14 amino acids. Looked up from germline, CDR1 is LGHNA and CDR2 is YSLEER. The V gene lost 1 base and the J gene lost 10 bases, with 14 bases spanning the gap. CDR3 amino acids: CASSQGGSLGEQFF. The CDR3 coding sequence is TGCGCCAGCAGCCAAGGAGGGTCGCTTGGGGAGCAGTTCTTC.

The CDR3 DNA sequence: TGTGCCAGCTCATCTGGGGGGTGGTACCAAGAGACCCAGTACTTC. Protein: CASSSGGWYQETQYF. V usage is TRBV18 and J usage is TRBJ2-5; D is perhaps TRBD2 (6 bases). The CDR3 is 15 amino acids. Germline loops: CDR1 KGHSH, CDR2 LQKENI. The V end lost 5 bases, the J end lost 0 bases, and 13 bases lay between the germline ends.

The rearrangement links TRBV21-1 to TRBJ2-5. TRBV21-1 is described as a pseudogene. The CDR3 loop spans 16 amino acids. CDR3 amino acids: CASSTSAETHEETQYF. The CDR3 DNA is TGTGCCAGCAGCACCTCGGCCGAGACGCACGAAGAGACCCAGTACTTC.

The rearrangement links TRBV13 to TRBJ2-2; weak D call: TRBD1 (5 bases). This CDR3 has 16 amino acids. V lost 0 bases and J lost 6, with 14 bases in between. Germline V gives CDR1 PRHDT, CDR2 FYEKMQ (reference sequence). This CDR3 reads CASSLGLAGMAGELFF. CDR3 in DNA: TGTGCCAGCAGCTTAGGCCTCGCAGGGATGGCCGGGGAGCTGTTTTTT.

This clone appeared a single time. The rearrangement joins TRBV5-4 to TRBJ2-7; D may be TRBD1 (6 bases). V lost 3 bases and J lost 6, with 19 bases in between. The germline CDR1 and CDR2 sequences are SGHNT and YYREEE (reference sequence). The CDR3 has 15 residues. CDR3 amino acids: CASSSFYREYGEQYF. DNA for the CDR3: TGTGCCAGCAGCTCTTTTTACAGGGAGTATGGCGAGCAGTACTTC.

This rearrangement joins TRBV5-1 to TRBJ1-3, with no clear D. CDR1 and CDR2 (germline): SGHRS, YFSETQ. Deletions cut 2 bases from V and 0 bases from J, with 6 bases between. This CDR3 has 14 amino acids. Here the CDR3 DNA reads TGCGCCAGCAGCTTCCTTGGCTCTGGAAACACCATATATTTT. This gives the protein CASSFLGSGNTIYF.

This clone has more than one count but fewer than ten. The CDR3 region has the DNA TGTGCCAGCAGCGTAGCCGCAGGGACCCTCGAGCAGTACTTC. As protein: CASSVAAGTLEQYF. V and J are TRBV9 and TRBJ2-7; D may be TRBD1 or TRBD2 (5 bases each). Deletions cut 0 bases from V and 6 bases from J, with 13 bases between. CDR1 and CDR2 (germline): SGDLS, YYNGEE. This CDR3 comprises 14 residues. Variable domain in full (rest from reference TRBV9 and TRBJ2-7): DSGVTQTPKHLITATGQRVTLRCSPRSGDLSVYWYQQSLDQGLQFLIQYYNGEERAKGNILERFSAQQFPDLHSELNLSSLELGDSALYFCASSVAAGTLEQYFGPGTRLTVT.

Here the CDR3 DNA reads TGCGCCAGCAGCTCCCGACTAGCGGGGGTCTCAGATACGCAGTATTTT. This codes for CASSSRLAGVSDTQYF. The chain is built from TRBV5-1 and TRBJ2-3; TRBD2 matches 12 bases. In germline, CDR1 is SGHRS, CDR2 YFSETQ. The V segment lost 3 bases and the J segment 4 bases; nucleotides outside the gene matches: 6. CDR3 size: 16 residues. Full variable domain (outside the CDR3, taken from reference TRBV5-1 and TRBJ2-3): KAGVTQTPRYLIKTRGQQVTLSCSPISGHRSVSWYQQTPGQGLQFLFEYFSETQRNKGNFPGRFSGRQFSNSRSEMNVSTLELGDSALYLCASSSRLAGVSDTQYFGPGTRLTVL.

About this clone itself: Its ends do not fully match the called genes, so a read error is possible. This rearrangement joins TRBV7-2 to TRBJ1-1, with 7 positions matching TRBD1. Germline CDR1 and CDR2: SGHTA and FQGNSA. This CDR3 is built from 12 residues. The CDR3 DNA sequence: TGTGCCAGCAGCCCACCGGGACAGCCTTATATCTTT. Its translation: CASSPPGQPYIF.

The chain has TRBV7-8 and TRBJ1-1; the D gene is possibly TRBD1 (6 bases). V was cut by 3 bases and J by 4 bases, with 12 bases left in between. Germline V CDR1 and CDR2: SGHVS, FQNEAQ. The CDR3 length is 14 residues. CDR3: CASSFRQARTEAFF. Written as DNA, the CDR3 is TGTGCCAGCAGCTTCCGACAGGCCCGCACTGAAGCTTTCTTT.

The chain uses TRBV9 and TRBJ1-2, with D uncertain. CDR1 is SGDLS, CDR2 YYNGEE, per germline. The CDR3 spans 15 residues. Trimming shortened V by 0 bases and J by 8 bases, and 17 bases separated the two germline ends. In DNA, the CDR3 is TGTGCCAGCAGCGTAGCTGGGGATCCCATAGGGGGCTACACCTTC. Amino acid sequence: CASSVAGDPIGGYTF.

The J gene is TRBJ2-3, the V gene TRBV7-3, with D possibly matching TRBD2 (6 bases). The CDR3 is 14 amino acids. Germline assignment: CDR1 SGHTA and CDR2 FQGTGA. Trimming pared 3 bases from V and 4 bases from J, leaving 11 bases between. Here the CDR3 DNA reads TGTGCCAGCAGCTTCCGTTGGGGGGCAGATACGCAGTATTTT. This gives the protein CASSFRWGADTQYF.

V gene TRBV11-2 combines with J gene TRBJ2-5, with D possibly TRBD2 on 7 matching bases. Trimming left V 2 bases short and J 1 base short, with 11 bases between. Germline V gene sequence: CDR1 SGHAT, CDR2 FQNNGV. The CDR3 spans 15 residues. CDR3 nucleotide sequence: TGTGCCAGCAGCTTATGGGGGGGCACCCAAGAGACCCAGTACTTC. Protein: CASSLWGGTQETQYF.

The V and J genes are TRBV6-1 and TRBJ2-4, with D tentatively TRBD1 (5 bases). V was shortened by 7 bases and J by 2 bases, with 9 bases between the two germline ends. The CDR3 runs 13 residues. Germline V gives CDR1 MNHNS, CDR2 SASEGT. CDR3 nucleotides: TGTGCCAGCACAGGGTCAACCAAAAACATTCAGTACTTC. It specifies CASTGSTKNIQYF.

CDR3 coding DNA: TGTGCCTGGACGGCAGGGGGGCTCTCGGAGACCCAGTACTTC. Protein product: CAWTAGGLSETQYF. The rearrangement links TRBV30 to TRBJ2-5; D perhaps matches TRBD1 (7 bases). The CDR3 has 14 amino acids. V lost 4 bases, J lost 5 bases, and 17 bases lay in between. The germline V gene has CDR1 GTSNPN and CDR2 SVGIG (reference sequence). The full variable domain, completed using reference TRBV30 and TRBJ2-5, is SQTIHQWPATLVQPVGSPLSLECTVEGTSNPNLYWYRQAAGRGLQLLFYSVGIGQISSEVPQNLSASRPQDRQFILSSKKLLLSDSGFYLCAWTAGGLSETQYFGPGTRLLVL.

The DNA for the CDR3 is TGTGCCAGCAGCTCCCAGGGGAATGAGCAGTTCTTC. This translates into CASSSQGNEQFF. This chain uses TRBV9 with TRBJ2-1; D might be TRBD1 (6 bases). The CDR3 has 12 amino acids. Germline loops: CDR1 SGDLS, CDR2 YYNGEE. The V gene lost 4 bases and the J gene lost 7 bases, with 9 bases spanning the gap.

The CDR3 here is CASSPGVRNTIYF. The CDR3 DNA follows: TGTGCCAGCAGTCCCGGGGTTCGAAACACCATATATTTT. The chain employs TRBV6-1 and TRBJ1-3; D unresolved. Germline CDR1 is MNHNS and CDR2 is SASEGT. The CDR3 totals 13 residues. V shed 5 bases and J shed 5 bases, with 10 bases lying between them.

The table lists this clone with a few counts. This rearrangement joins TRBV10-3 to TRBJ1-5, with D possibly TRBD1 on 5 matching bases. CDR3 length: 13 amino acids. Germline V gene lookup returns CDR1 ENHRY and CDR2 SYGVKD. V gave up 3 bases and J gave up 6 bases, with 9 bases separating them. CDR3 residues: CAISDRDGQPQHF. The CDR3 nucleotides read TGTGCCATCAGTGACAGGGATGGTCAGCCCCAGCATTTT.